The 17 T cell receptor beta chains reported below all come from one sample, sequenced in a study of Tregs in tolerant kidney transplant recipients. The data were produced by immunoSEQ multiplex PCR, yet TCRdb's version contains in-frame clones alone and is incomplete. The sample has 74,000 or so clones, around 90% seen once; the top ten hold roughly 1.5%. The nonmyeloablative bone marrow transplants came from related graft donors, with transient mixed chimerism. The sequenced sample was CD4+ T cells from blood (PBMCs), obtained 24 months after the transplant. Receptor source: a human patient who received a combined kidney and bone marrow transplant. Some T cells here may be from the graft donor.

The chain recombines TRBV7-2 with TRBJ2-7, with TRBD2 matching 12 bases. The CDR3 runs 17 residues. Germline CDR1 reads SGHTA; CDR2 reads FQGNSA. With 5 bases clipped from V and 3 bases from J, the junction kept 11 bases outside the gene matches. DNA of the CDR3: TGTGCCAGCAGCACTGGGACTAGCGGGTGGATACGCTACGAGCAGTACTTC. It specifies CASSTGTSGWIRYEQYF.

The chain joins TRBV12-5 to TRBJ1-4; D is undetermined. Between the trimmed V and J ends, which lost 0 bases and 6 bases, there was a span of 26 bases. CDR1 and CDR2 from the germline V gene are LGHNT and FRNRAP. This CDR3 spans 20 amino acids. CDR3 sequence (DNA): TGTGCTAGTGGTTTGGTAGCTACTTCGGGAGATCGGTGGCGAGATGAAAAACTGTTTTTT. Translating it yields CASGLVATSGDRWRDEKLFF. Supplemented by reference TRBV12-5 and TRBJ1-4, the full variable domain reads DARVTQTPRHKVTEMGQEVTMRCQPILGHNTVFWYRQTMMQGLELLAYFRNRAPLDDSGMPKDRFSAEMPDATLATLKIQPSEPRDSAVYFCASGLVATSGDRWRDEKLFFGSGTQLSVL.

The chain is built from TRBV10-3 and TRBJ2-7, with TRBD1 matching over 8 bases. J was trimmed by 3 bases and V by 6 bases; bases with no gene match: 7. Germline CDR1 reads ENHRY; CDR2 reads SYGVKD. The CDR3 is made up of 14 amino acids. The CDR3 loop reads CAISLAGTGYEQYF. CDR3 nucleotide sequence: TGTGCCATCAGCTTGGCCGGGACAGGCTACGAGCAGTACTTC.

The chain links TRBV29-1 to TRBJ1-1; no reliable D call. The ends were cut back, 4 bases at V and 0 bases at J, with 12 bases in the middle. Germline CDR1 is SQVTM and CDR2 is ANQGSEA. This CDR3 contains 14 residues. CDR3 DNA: TGCAGCGTTGCGAGGGTTAACATGAACACTGAAGCTTTCTTT. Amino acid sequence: CSVARVNMNTEAFF. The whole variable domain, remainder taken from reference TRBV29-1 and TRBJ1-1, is SAVISQKPSRDICQRGTSLTIQCQVDSQVTMMFWYRQQPGQSLTLIATANQGSEATYESGFVIDKFPISRPNLTFSTLTVSNMSPEDSSIYLCSVARVNMNTEAFFGQGTRLTVV.

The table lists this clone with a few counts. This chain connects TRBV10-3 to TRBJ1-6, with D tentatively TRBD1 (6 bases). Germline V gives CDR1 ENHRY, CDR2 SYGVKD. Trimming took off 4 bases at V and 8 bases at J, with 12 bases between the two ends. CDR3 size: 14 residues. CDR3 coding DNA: TGTGCCATCAGTGTTGGCAGGGGTGATTCACCCCTCCACTTT. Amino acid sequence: CAISVGRGDSPLHF.

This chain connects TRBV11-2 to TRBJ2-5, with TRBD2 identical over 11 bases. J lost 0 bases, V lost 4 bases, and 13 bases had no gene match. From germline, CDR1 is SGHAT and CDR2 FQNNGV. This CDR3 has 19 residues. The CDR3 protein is CASSSWYGTSGTYQETQYF. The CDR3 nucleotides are TGTGCCAGCAGCTCATGGTACGGGACTAGCGGAACATACCAAGAGACCCAGTACTTC.

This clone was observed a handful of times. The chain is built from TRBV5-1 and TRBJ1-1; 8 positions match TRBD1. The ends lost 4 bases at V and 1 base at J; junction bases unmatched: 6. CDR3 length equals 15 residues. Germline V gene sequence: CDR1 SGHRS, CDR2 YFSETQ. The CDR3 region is CASSRTGTGNTEAFF. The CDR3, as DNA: TGCGCCAGCAGCCGCACCGGGACAGGGAACACTGAAGCTTTCTTT. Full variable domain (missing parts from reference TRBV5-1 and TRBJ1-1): KAGVTQTPRYLIKTRGQQVTLSCSPISGHRSVSWYQQTPGQGLQFLFEYFSETQRNKGNFPGRFSGRQFSNSRSEMNVSTLELGDSALYLCASSRTGTGNTEAFFGQGTRLTVV.

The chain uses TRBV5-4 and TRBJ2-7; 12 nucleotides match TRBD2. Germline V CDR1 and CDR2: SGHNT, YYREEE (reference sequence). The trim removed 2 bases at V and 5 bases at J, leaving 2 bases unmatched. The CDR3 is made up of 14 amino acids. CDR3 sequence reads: CASSLRTSGNEQYF. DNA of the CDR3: TGTGCCAGCAGCTTAAGGACTAGCGGGAACGAGCAGTACTTC.

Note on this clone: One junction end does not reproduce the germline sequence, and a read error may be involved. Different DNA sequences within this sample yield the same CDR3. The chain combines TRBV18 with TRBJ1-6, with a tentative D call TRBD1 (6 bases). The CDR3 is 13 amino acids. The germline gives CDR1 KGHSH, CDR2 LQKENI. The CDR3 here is CASSPTGNSPLHF. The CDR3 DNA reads TGTGCCAGCTCACCAACAGGGAATTCCCCCCTCCACTTT. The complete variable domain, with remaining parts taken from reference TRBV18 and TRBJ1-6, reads NAGVMQNPRHLVRRRGQEARLRCSPMKGHSHVYWYRQLPEEGLKFMVYLQKENIIDESGMPKERFSAEFPKEGPSILRIQQVVRGDSAAYFCASSPTGNSPLHFGNGTRLTVT.

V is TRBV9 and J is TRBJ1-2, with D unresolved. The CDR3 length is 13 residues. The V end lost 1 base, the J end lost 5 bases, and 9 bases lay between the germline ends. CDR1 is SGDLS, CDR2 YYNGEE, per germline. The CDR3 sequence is CASSVYRDYGYTF. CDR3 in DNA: TGTGCCAGCAGCGTATACCGAGATTATGGCTACACCTTC. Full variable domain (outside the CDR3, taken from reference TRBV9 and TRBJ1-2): DSGVTQTPKHLITATGQRVTLRCSPRSGDLSVYWYQQSLDQGLQFLIQYYNGEERAKGNILERFSAQQFPDLHSELNLSSLELGDSALYFCASSVYRDYGYTFGSGTRLTVV.

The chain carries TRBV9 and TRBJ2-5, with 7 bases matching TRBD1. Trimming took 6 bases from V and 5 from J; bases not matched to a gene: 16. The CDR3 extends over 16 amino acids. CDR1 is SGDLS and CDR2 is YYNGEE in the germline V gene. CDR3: CASTPFGTASGETQYF. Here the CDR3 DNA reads TGTGCCAGCACCCCCTTCGGGACAGCGTCAGGGGAGACCCAGTACTTC.

The CDR3 DNA is TGTGCCAGCAGCTTGACTAGCGGGAGGATAGTTGAGCAGTTCTTC. Its protein is CASSLTSGRIVEQFF. The chain links TRBV7-8 to TRBJ2-1; 13 bases match TRBD2. The CDR3 consists of 15 residues. Germline CDR1 reads SGHVS; CDR2 reads FQNEAQ. V lost 3 bases and J lost 9; bases outside the gene matches: 5.

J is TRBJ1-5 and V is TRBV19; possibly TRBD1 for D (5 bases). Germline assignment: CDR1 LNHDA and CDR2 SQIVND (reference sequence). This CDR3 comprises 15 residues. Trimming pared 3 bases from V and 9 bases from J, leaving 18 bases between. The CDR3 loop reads CASSISGPHGGPQHF. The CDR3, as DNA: TGTGCCAGTAGTATTTCAGGGCCCCACGGGGGGCCCCAGCATTTT.

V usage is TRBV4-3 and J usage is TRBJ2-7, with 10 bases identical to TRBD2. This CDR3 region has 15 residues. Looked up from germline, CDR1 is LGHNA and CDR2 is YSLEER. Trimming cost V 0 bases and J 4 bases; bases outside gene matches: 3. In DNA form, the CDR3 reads TGCGCCAGCAGCCAAGACCTAGCGGGAGTTTACGAGCAGTACTTC. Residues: CASSQDLAGVYEQYF.

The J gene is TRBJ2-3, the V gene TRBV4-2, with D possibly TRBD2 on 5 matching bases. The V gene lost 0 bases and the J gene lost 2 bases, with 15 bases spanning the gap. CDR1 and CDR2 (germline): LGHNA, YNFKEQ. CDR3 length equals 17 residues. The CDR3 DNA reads TGTGCCAGCAGCCAAGATCAGGCGGACTCTTCCACAGATACGCAGTATTTT. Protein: CASSQDQADSSTDTQYF.

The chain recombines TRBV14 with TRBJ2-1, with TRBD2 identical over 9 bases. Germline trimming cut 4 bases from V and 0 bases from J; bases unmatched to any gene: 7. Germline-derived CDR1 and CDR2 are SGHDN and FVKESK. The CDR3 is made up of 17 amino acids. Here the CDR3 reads CASSPGLALSSYNEQFF. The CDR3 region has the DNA TGTGCCAGCAGCCCAGGACTAGCGTTGAGCTCCTACAATGAGCAGTTCTTC. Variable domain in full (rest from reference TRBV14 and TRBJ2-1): EAGVTQFPSHSVIEKGQTVTLRCDPISGHDNLYWYRRVMGKEIKFLLHFVKESKQDESGMPNNRFLAERTGGTYSTLKVQPAELEDSGVYFCASSPGLALSSYNEQFFGPGTRLTVL.

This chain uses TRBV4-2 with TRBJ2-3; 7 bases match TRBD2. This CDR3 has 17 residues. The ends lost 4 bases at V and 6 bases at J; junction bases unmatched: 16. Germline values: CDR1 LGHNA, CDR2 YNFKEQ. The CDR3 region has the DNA TGTGCCAGCAGCCCCGCTAGAACCATAGGGAGGGCTGATACGCAGTATTTT. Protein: CASSPARTIGRADTQYF.